These 3 T cell receptor beta chains share one sample of origin, sequenced in a study of shared T cell receptors in the human thymus. Clones were sequenced by immunoSEQ multiplex PCR, and TCRdb holds only the in-frame ones, with some missing. The table has about 380,000 clones, 95% seen once; the top ten hold approximately 0.02%. The sequencing input was thymocytes. The receptors were gathered from a human donor.

V usage is TRBV7-7 and J usage is TRBJ2-1, with 8 bases matching TRBD2. Germline V gives CDR1 SSHAT, CDR2 FNYEAQ (reference sequence). V lost 4 bases, J lost 0 bases, and 17 bases stayed unmatched. CDR3 length: 20 residues. The CDR3 sequence is CASSSGPREGRRSSYNEQFF. CDR3 bases: TGTGCCAGCAGCTCAGGGCCCCGGGAGGGGCGCCGTAGCTCCTACAATGAGCAGTTCTTC.

The chain links TRBV27 to TRBJ2-7, with TRBD1 identical over 9 bases. CDR3 length: 14 amino acids. Looked up from germline, CDR1 is MNHEY and CDR2 is SMNVEV (reference sequence). Trimming cost V 5 bases and J 5 bases; bases outside gene matches: 7. CDR3 residues: CASSPRQGDNEQYF. The CDR3 nucleotides are TGTGCCAGCAGTCCCAGACAGGGGGACAACGAGCAGTACTTC.

The chain has TRBV15 and TRBJ2-1; tentatively, D is TRBD2 (5 bases). The CDR3 extends over 16 amino acids. The V gene lost 3 bases and the J gene lost 4 bases, with 16 bases spanning the gap. Per germline, CDR1 LNHNV and CDR2 YYDKDF (reference sequence). Written as DNA, the CDR3 is TGTGCCACCAGCAGTCCCGGAGGAGGCCGTTACAATGAGCAGTTCTTC. It yields the protein CATSSPGGGRYNEQFF.